This T cell receptor beta chain was sequenced for a study of blood T cells in healthy people across ages. The individuals who served as donors were healthy Caucasians living in Russia, aged roughly 6 to 100. For the second PCR, which ran for roughly 6 to 11 cycles, a sample-barcoded 5' primer and a J-beta primer mix were used. MiXCR was run by TCRdb on the 5' RACE reads, yielding one entry per CDR3 protein. The table records hundreds of thousands of distinct CDR3 sequences, around half of them present only once. The CDR3 runs to 13 residues. Trimming at V came to 3 bases and at J to 6 bases, leaving 7 bases not matched to a gene. The germline gives CDR1 DFQATT, CDR2 SNEGSKA (reference sequence).

The specimen was blood. The sequence was collected from a woman aged 60-75 years in good health. The chain combines TRBV20-1 with TRBJ1-1; 7 nucleotides match TRBD1. The CDR3 is CSASPQGSAEAFF. CDR3 DNA sequence: TGCAGTGCTAGCCCACAGGGGTCTGCTGAAGCTTTCTTT.